The following is a T cell receptor beta chain sequence with its context. The antigen it binds to is not known. No qualities accompany the bases; no much larger clone lies one base away. The sample comes from a study of beta chain features in type 1 diabetes (dated by TCRdb to 2016 to 2018). About the study as a whole: Patients and healthy donors did not differ in mean age, gender distribution, total cell number or subset yield. A total of roughly 100 million sorted cells were examined across all samples, and the number of cells per subset was strongly correlated with RNA yield. In the study, TCRB repertoires of sorted circulating CD4+ T cell subsets from recently diagnosed type 1 diabetes patients were compared with those of matched healthy donors. Regulatory and stem cell-like memory subsets were obtained from only 8 patients and roughly eight healthy donors, while naive and central memory subsets were obtained from all 30 or so donors. Results and caveats for the whole study, not just this receptor: In all four CD4+ subsets, TCRB CDR3 length was moderately but significantly shorter in type 1 diabetes patients. Naive, central memory and regulatory TCRB repertoires appeared to be more alike among patients than among healthy donors. At VDJ recombination sites, type 1 diabetes patients had fewer insertions and more deleted nucleotides, which implies abnormalities in thymic rearrangement. Shorter templates might have been favored by PCR, but patient and control samples were amplified and corrected together, so both groups would have been affected equally by any skew. Sequencing cDNA rather than genomic DNA could over-represent highly expressing activated cells, although activation and CD3 levels did not differ between groups. HLA sub-analyses involved small numbers of individuals, so any influence of HLA type on TCRB rearrangement remained unresolved.

Each donor gave one peripheral blood draw, approximately 100 mL on average, collected into heparinised tubes. Using a panel that included CD45RO, CCR7, CD25, CD127, CD95 and CD27, naive, central memory, regulatory and stem cell-like memory CD4+ T cells were sorted on a BD FACSAria II. A purity above 98% was achieved for all sorted populations. PBMCs were separated immediately by Lymphoprep density gradient centrifugation and were stained directly, without being cultured. So that batch effects would be minimized, each experiment stained and sorted samples in pairs, pairing one healthy donor with one patient. The entire isolated RNA was reverse transcribed using the High Capacity cDNA Reverse Transcription Kit, and thus expressed TCRB transcripts were sequenced. Deep immunoSEQ sequencing was performed on naive, central memory and regulatory T cell samples, with an average of roughly 3.3 million total reads per sample. After sorted cells were lysed in RLT buffer, RNA was extracted with DNase-treated RNeasy Micro or Mini kits, with the choice depending on cell number. Each cell subset was processed separately to prevent cross-contamination, with patient and healthy donor samples processed together. TCRB sequences were amplified from cDNA with the immunoSEQ multiplex PCR, producing 87-bp fragments spanning the CDR3 region. Sequencing of the amplicons was performed on the Illumina HiSeq platform. In the original analysis: PCR bias was computationally corrected using synthetic template baselines, reads within Hamming distance 2 were collapsed, and singletons that could not be merged were discarded. Reads were aligned against IMGT to assign V, D and J genes, CDR3 length and insertions or deletions at six rearrangement sites. Within each subset, clonotype counts were normalized to the number of sorted cells before true diversity and Gini coefficients were calculated with the tcR R package. Repertoire sharing was quantified using the overlap coefficient calculated on TCRB nucleotide sequences. As a proxy for the pre-selection repertoire, out-of-frame TCRB sequences from naive cells were analyzed. TCRdb carries this immuneACCESS record with in-frame sequences only. Its versions omit some clonotypes, under half of them owing to an unresolved V gene in the studies checked, with the rest unexplained. D and trimming come from the DNA, and the V and J calls and clone size come from that table. The sample table holds hundreds of thousands of clones, of which roughly an eighth were seen once. Less than 0.04% of the sample is held by the ten biggest clonotypes.

The CDR3 spans 16 residues, from the cysteine through the phenylalanine. Just the 48-base CDR3 DNA is kept, in frame starting at base 1. As encoded in the germline V gene, CDR1 is MGHDK while CDR2 is SYGVNS. Germline trimming: 1 base from V, 6 bases from J; junction bases outside gene matches: 12. The sequence is built from TRBV25-1 and TRBJ2-7, with 7 bases matching TRBD2. Sample: naive CD4+ T cells from blood. The cell subset or site label for this specimen denotes: true naive CD4+ T cells. This TCR came from a man younger than 35 with type 1 diabetes. The DNA sequence follows: TGTGCCAGCAGTGAATTCTGGGGAGGGCCTAAGACCGAGCAGTACTTC. Translated, it reads CASSEFWGGPKTEQYF.